The rows below give T cell receptor beta chains drawn from one sample of a study of Ad26.COV2.S vaccination and SARS-CoV-2 variants. The assay was immunoSEQ multiplex PCR, and TCRdb's table has in-frame clones only and misses some. The table has about 350,000 clones, roughly 81% seen once; the top ten hold 3% to 4%. This sample comprised peripheral blood, obtained in a trial of Ad26.COV2.S vaccine versus placebo. These receptors all come from a person between 18 and 65 years old who received the Ad26.COV2.S COVID-19 vaccine or a placebo. The CDR3 runs from the conserved cysteine through the conserved F or W. Each record gives: clone size, D gene, V gene, J gene, CDR3 DNA, CDR3 protein. The D gene is left open where the match is weak. Not every row has a clone size; where given, it reads once, few, many or a size class.

abundance: .
d_gene: TRBD1
v_gene: TRBV2
j_gene: TRBJ1-1
CDR3nt: TGTGCCAGCGACAGGGATGGCGAAGCTTTCTTT
CDR3aa: CASDRDGEAFF

abundance: .
d_gene: TRBD1
v_gene: TRBV19
j_gene: TRBJ1-5
CDR3nt: TGTGCCAGGGCGACAGGGGACGTAAAACTAGTTAGCAATCAGCCCCAGCATTTT
CDR3aa: CARATGDVKLVSNQPQHF

abundance: .
d_gene: TRBD1
v_gene: TRBV10-1
j_gene: TRBJ2-5
CDR3nt: TGCGCCAGCAGCGCTGAACAGGGGCTGACCCAGTACTTC
CDR3aa: CASSAEQGLTQYF

abundance: once
d_gene: TRBD1
v_gene: TRBV29-1
j_gene: TRBJ2-5
CDR3nt: TGCAGCGAGTTAGATTGGGCAGGGGGAGAGACCCAGTACTTC
CDR3aa: CSELDWAGGETQYF

abundance: .
d_gene: .
v_gene: TRBV27
j_gene: TRBJ1-4
CDR3nt: TGTGCCAGCAGTTTAGGGGTTCAGGAAAAACTGTTTTTT
CDR3aa: CASSLGVQEKLFF

abundance: .
d_gene: TRBD2
v_gene: TRBV19
j_gene: TRBJ2-2
CDR3nt: TGTGCCAGTAGTATAGGGGAGGGGAGCACCGGGGAGCTGTTTTTT
CDR3aa: CASSIGEGSTGELFF

abundance: .
d_gene: .
v_gene: TRBV27
j_gene: TRBJ1-4
CDR3nt: .
CDR3aa: CASSSSVLTGGIAEKLFF

abundance: .
d_gene: TRBD1
v_gene: TRBV7-6
j_gene: TRBJ1-1
CDR3nt: TGTGCCAGCAGCTTCCGGCAGGGGGGGACTGAAGCTTTCTTT
CDR3aa: CASSFRQGGTEAFF

abundance: .
d_gene: TRBD2
v_gene: TRBV3-1/TRBV3-2
j_gene: TRBJ2-5
CDR3nt: TGTGCCAGCACCCAGCCTAGCGGGGGCATAGAGACCCAGTACTTC
CDR3aa: CASTQPSGGIETQYF

abundance: .
d_gene: .
v_gene: TRBV24-1
j_gene: TRBJ2-2
CDR3nt: TGTGCCACCAGTGATTCACCAGGGTCTTACACCGGGGAGCTGTTTTTT
CDR3aa: CATSDSPGSYTGELFF

abundance: .
d_gene: .
v_gene: TRBV3-1/TRBV3-2
j_gene: TRBJ2-1
CDR3nt: TGTGCCAGCAGCCAAGGCGTGATAGGGATGGATGAGCAGTTCTTC
CDR3aa: CASSQGVIGMDEQFF

abundance: .
d_gene: .
v_gene: TRBV7-6
j_gene: TRBJ1-1
CDR3nt: TGTGCCAGCAGCTCCTTCCCCGGGGGCATCACTGAAGCTTTCTTT
CDR3aa: CASSSFPGGITEAFF

abundance: .
d_gene: TRBD1
v_gene: TRBV6-5
j_gene: TRBJ1-6
CDR3nt: TGTGCCAGCAGGAGAGGGGGCACGAATTCACCCCTCCACTTT
CDR3aa: CASRRGGTNSPLHF

abundance: .
d_gene: TRBD2
v_gene: TRBV29-1
j_gene: TRBJ2-1
CDR3nt: TGCAGCGTTGATCCGCTAGCGGGAATATACAATGAGCAGTTCTTC
CDR3aa: CSVDPLAGIYNEQFF

abundance: .
d_gene: .
v_gene: TRBV19
j_gene: TRBJ2-3
CDR3nt: TGTGCCAGTAGCGAGGGGCCAAGGGGAGATACGCAGTATTTT
CDR3aa: CASSEGPRGDTQYF

abundance: .
d_gene: .
v_gene: TRBV7-2
j_gene: TRBJ1-2
CDR3nt: TGTGCCAGCAGCTTAGCCGGCCGGGGGGGCGACTATGGCTACACCTTC
CDR3aa: CASSLAGRGGDYGYTF

abundance: .
d_gene: .
v_gene: TRBV7-2
j_gene: TRBJ1-6
CDR3nt: TGTGCCAGCAGCTGGCCTGGGGTTCCACCCCTCCACTTT
CDR3aa: CASSWPGVPPLHF

abundance: .
d_gene: .
v_gene: TRBV4-3
j_gene: TRBJ1-5
CDR3nt: TGCGCCAGCAGCCAAGGCGGGGGGGTCAATCAGCCCCAGCATTTT
CDR3aa: CASSQGGGVNQPQHF

abundance: once
d_gene: TRBD1
v_gene: TRBV4-3
j_gene: TRBJ1-2
CDR3nt: TGCGCCAGCAGCCAAGGGACAGGGGGTAAATCCTATGGCTACACCTTC
CDR3aa: CASSQGTGGKSYGYTF

abundance: .
d_gene: TRBD1
v_gene: TRBV5-6
j_gene: TRBJ1-4
CDR3nt: TGTGCCAGCAGCTTGGGACAGGGACATGAAAAACTGTTTTTT
CDR3aa: CASSLGQGHEKLFF

abundance: .
d_gene: TRBD2
v_gene: TRBV7-9
j_gene: TRBJ2-1
CDR3nt: TGTGCCAGCAGGGGGGAGGGCAATGAGCAGTTCTTC
CDR3aa: CASRGEGNEQFF

abundance: .
d_gene: .
v_gene: TRBV10-2
j_gene: TRBJ1-2
CDR3nt: TGCGCCAGCAGTGCGACGGGGCGCGTGGATGGCTACACCTTC
CDR3aa: CASSATGRVDGYTF

abundance: .
d_gene: .
v_gene: TRBV5-1
j_gene: TRBJ1-2
CDR3nt: TGCGCCAGCAGCTTGGGGTCGGAGAACTATGGCTACACCTTC
CDR3aa: CASSLGSENYGYTF

abundance: .
d_gene: .
v_gene: TRBV27
j_gene: TRBJ2-2
CDR3nt: TGTGCCAGCAGCCTGGGACCTCGAGCGGTCGCGAACACCGGGGAGCTGTTTTTT
CDR3aa: CASSLGPRAVANTGELFF

abundance: .
d_gene: .
v_gene: TRBV27
j_gene: TRBJ2-1
CDR3nt: TGTGCCAGCAGTTTATCCCAACAGGGCAATGAGCAGTTCTTC
CDR3aa: CASSLSQQGNEQFF

abundance: .
d_gene: .
v_gene: TRBV10-3
j_gene: TRBJ2-7
CDR3nt: TGTGCCATCAGTGAATCAGGGTCCTACGAGCAGTACTTC
CDR3aa: CAISESGSYEQYF

abundance: .
d_gene: .
v_gene: TRBV9
j_gene: TRBJ1-1
CDR3nt: TGTGCCAGCAACCGAGGGACCGTGAACACTGAAGCTTTCTTT
CDR3aa: CASNRGTVNTEAFF

abundance: .
d_gene: .
v_gene: TRBV27
j_gene: TRBJ2-1
CDR3nt: TGTGCCAGCAGTTTATATTCGGCGGATGAGCAGTTCTTC
CDR3aa: CASSLYSADEQFF

abundance: once
d_gene: .
v_gene: TRBV7-9
j_gene: TRBJ1-3
CDR3nt: TGTGCCAGCAGCTTAGGATTAGGAAACACCATATATTTT
CDR3aa: CASSLGLGNTIYF

abundance: .
d_gene: .
v_gene: TRBV28
j_gene: TRBJ2-7
CDR3nt: TGTGCCAGCAGTTCTTTGGGGGGATCTCACTACGAGCAGTACTTC
CDR3aa: CASSSLGGSHYEQYF

abundance: .
d_gene: .
v_gene: TRBV6-2/TRBV6-3
j_gene: TRBJ2-1
CDR3nt: TGTGCCAGCAGTTACAGCTCCTACAATGAGCAGTTCTTC
CDR3aa: CASSYSSYNEQFF